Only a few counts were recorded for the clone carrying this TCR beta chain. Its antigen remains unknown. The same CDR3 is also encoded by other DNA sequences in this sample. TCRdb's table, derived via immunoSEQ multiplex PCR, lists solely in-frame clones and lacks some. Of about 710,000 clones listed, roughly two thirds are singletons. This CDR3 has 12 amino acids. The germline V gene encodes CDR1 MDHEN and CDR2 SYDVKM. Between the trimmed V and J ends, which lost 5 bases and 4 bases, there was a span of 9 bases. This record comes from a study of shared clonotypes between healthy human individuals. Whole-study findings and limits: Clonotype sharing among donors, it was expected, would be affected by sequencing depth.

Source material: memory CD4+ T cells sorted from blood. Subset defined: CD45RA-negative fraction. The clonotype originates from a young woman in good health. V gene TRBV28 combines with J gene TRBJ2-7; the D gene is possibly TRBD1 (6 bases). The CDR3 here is CASSTTGYEQYF. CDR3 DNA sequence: TGTGCCAGCAGTACGACAGGTTACGAGCAGTACTTC. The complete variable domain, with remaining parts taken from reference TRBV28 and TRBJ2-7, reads DVKVTQSSRYLVKRTGEKVFLECVQDMDHENMFWYRQDPGLGLRLIYFSYDVKMKEKGDIPEGYSVSREKKERFSLILESASTNQTSMYLCASSTTGYEQYFGPGTRLTVT.